The 22 T cell receptor beta chains below come from one sample, sequenced in a study of blood T cell repertoires in COVID-19. The data were produced by immunoSEQ multiplex PCR, yet TCRdb's version contains in-frame clones alone and is incomplete. The sample carries more than 35,000 clones, more than 80% recorded once. Sequences were obtained from peripheral blood. The receptors come from a woman in her 70s with acute or convalescent COVID-19.

The chain joins TRBV5-1 to TRBJ2-2; 10 positions match TRBD2. The V and J ends lost 4 bases and 7 bases, in that order; junction bases with no gene match: 10. The CDR3 is 16 residues long. Germline values: CDR1 SGHRS, CDR2 YFSETQ. The CDR3 is CASSGLAGVFVGELFF. Here the CDR3 DNA reads TGCGCCAGCAGCGGGCTAGCGGGAGTGTTCGTCGGGGAGCTGTTTTTT.

The chain links TRBV5-1 to TRBJ2-7, with 9 bases fitting TRBD1. With V trimmed by 4 bases and J by 2 bases, 1 base remained unmatched. Germline CDR1 is SGHRS and CDR2 is YFSETQ. The CDR3 spans 13 residues. The CDR3 DNA sequence: TGCGCCAGCAGCCGGGACAGGGCCTACGAGCAGTACTTC. This encodes CASSRDRAYEQYF. The full variable domain, its missing parts supplied by reference TRBV5-1 and TRBJ2-7, is KAGVTQTPRYLIKTRGQQVTLSCSPISGHRSVSWYQQTPGQGLQFLFEYFSETQRNKGNFPGRFSGRQFSNSRSEMNVSTLELGDSALYLCASSRDRAYEQYFGPGTRLTVT.

The V and J genes are TRBV5-1 and TRBJ2-3; D remains ambiguous. Germline V CDR1 and CDR2: SGHRS, YFSETQ. This CDR3 has 15 residues. Trimming shortened V by 3 bases and J by 2 bases, and 13 bases separated the two germline ends. CDR3 in amino acids: CASSSARKNTDTQYF. The CDR3 DNA is TGCGCCAGCAGCTCGGCTAGAAAAAACACAGATACGCAGTATTTT. Variable domain in full (rest from reference TRBV5-1 and TRBJ2-3): KAGVTQTPRYLIKTRGQQVTLSCSPISGHRSVSWYQQTPGQGLQFLFEYFSETQRNKGNFPGRFSGRQFSNSRSEMNVSTLELGDSALYLCASSSARKNTDTQYFGPGTRLTVL.

V gene TRBV7-9 combines with J gene TRBJ1-1; no clear D gene. The CDR3 has 13 residues. CDR1 is SEHNR, CDR2 FQNEAQ, per germline (reference sequence). V was trimmed by 4 bases and J by 0 bases, leaving 6 bases between them. The CDR3 nucleotides are TGTGCCAGCAGCTCGGAGTTGAACACTGAAGCTTTCTTT. Protein: CASSSELNTEAFF.

J is TRBJ2-3 and V is TRBV3-1 (or the pseudogene TRBV3-2), with a possible D match to TRBD2 (5 bases). Deletions cut 4 bases from V and 8 bases from J, with 13 bases between. Germline loops: CDR1 LGHDT, CDR2 YNNKEL (reference sequence). The CDR3 totals 13 residues. The CDR3 protein is CASSLYLSGTQYF. The DNA for the CDR3 is TGTGCCAGCAGCCTCTACTTGAGCGGTACGCAGTATTTT.

The chain carries TRBV28 and TRBJ2-2; 8 nucleotides line up with TRBD1. V shed 4 bases and J 6 bases; nucleotides not matched to a gene: 7. Germline values: CDR1 MDHEN, CDR2 SYDVKM. The length of the CDR3 is 15 residues. The CDR3 DNA sequence: TGTGCCAGCAGTTACGCAGGGGGCGCCCCCGGGGAGCTGTTTTTT. It codes for CASSYAGGAPGELFF.

This clone was counted between two and nine times. This rearrangement joins TRBV28 to TRBJ1-2; D is unresolved. This CDR3 is 14 amino acids long. Trimming removed 7 bases at V and 2 bases at J, with 14 bases between. The germline CDR1 and CDR2 sequences are MDHEN and SYDVKM. The CDR3 protein is CASKMMRGNYGYTF. The DNA for the CDR3 is TGTGCCAGCAAAATGATGCGGGGAAACTATGGCTACACCTTC.

The chain has TRBV11-2 and TRBJ1-1; 7 bases agree with TRBD1. Germline V gene data show CDR1 as SGHAT and CDR2 as FQNNGV. The CDR3 extends over 18 amino acids. The V segment lost 3 bases and the J segment 5 bases; nucleotides outside the gene matches: 18. The CDR3 DNA sequence: TGTGCCAGCAGCTTTAAAGCCACCCAAGGGGGCAAAGGGACTGAAGCTTTCTTT. Encoded protein: CASSFKATQGGKGTEAFF.

A few counts support this clone. V usage is TRBV29-1 and J usage is TRBJ1-1; D call uncertain. The CDR3 is 11 amino acids. Trimming took off 7 bases at V and 0 bases at J, with 6 bases between the two ends. From germline, CDR1 is SQVTM and CDR2 ANQGSEA. The CDR3 DNA follows: TGCAGCGCCTATATGAACACTGAAGCTTTCTTT. Translated, it gives CSAYMNTEAFF.

The V and J genes are TRBV29-1 and TRBJ1-2; D is undetermined. The V gene lost 4 bases and the J gene lost 5 bases, with 14 bases spanning the gap. The length of the CDR3 is 13 residues. Germline V CDR1 and CDR2: SQVTM, ANQGSEA. In DNA form, the CDR3 reads TGCAGCGTTGTTCCAGTTTCCTTTTATGGCTACACCTTC. Residues: CSVVPVSFYGYTF.

J is TRBJ2-1 and V is TRBV19, with 13 nucleotides matching TRBD2. After removal of 7 bases from V and 9 bases from J, the junction contained 9 bases not matched to a gene. Germline V gene sequence: CDR1 LNHDA, CDR2 SQIVND (reference sequence). The length of the CDR3 is 15 residues. DNA of the CDR3: TGTGCCAGTAAGCCCGGGACTAGCGGGACTGGTGAGCAGTTCTTC. This codes for CASKPGTSGTGEQFF.

This chain uses TRBV6-5 with TRBJ2-7; D possibly corresponds to TRBD1 (6 bases). Trimming cost V 8 bases and J 3 bases, with 17 bases left between them. CDR3 length: 14 residues. Germline assignment: CDR1 MNHEY and CDR2 SVGAGI. The CDR3 sequence is CASGRQADFYEQYF. The CDR3 DNA is TGTGCCAGCGGTAGACAGGCCGATTTCTACGAGCAGTACTTC.

The rearrangement uses TRBV4-2 and TRBJ1-6, with D unresolved. There are 13 residues in the CDR3. V was trimmed by 1 base and J by 7 bases, leaving 5 bases between them. Germline V gene lookup returns CDR1 LGHNA and CDR2 YNFKEQ. CDR3 coding DNA: TGTGCCAGCAGCCAAGCTATCAATTCACCCCTCCACTTT. Its protein product is CASSQAINSPLHF.

This clone turned up a few times. The DNA of the CDR3 is TGTGCCAGCAGCTTGACAGGGGGTAGGGGCAATCAGCCCCAGCATTTT. This encodes CASSLTGGRGNQPQHF. The chain employs TRBV7-2 and TRBJ1-5; TRBD1 aligns across 9 bases. Germline values: CDR1 SGHTA, CDR2 FQGNSA. The CDR3 length is 16 residues. Germline trimming cut 3 bases from V and 2 bases from J; bases unmatched to any gene: 5. Full variable domain (missing parts from reference TRBV7-2 and TRBJ1-5): GAGVSQSPSNKVTEKGKDVELRCDPISGHTALYWYRQSLGQGLEFLIYFQGNSAPDKSGLPSDRFSAERTGGSVSTLTIQRTQQEDSAVYLCASSLTGGRGNQPQHFGDGTRLSIL.

This chain connects TRBV3-1 (or the pseudogene TRBV3-2) to TRBJ1-6; TRBD1 might be the D (6 bases). The CDR3 loop spans 16 amino acids. The germline gives CDR1 LGHDT, CDR2 YNNKEL (reference sequence). Trimming shortened V by 1 base and J by 2 bases, and 9 bases separated the two germline ends. The CDR3 sequence is CASSQARGTYNSPLHF. Written as DNA, the CDR3 is TGTGCCAGCAGCCAAGCCAGGGGCACCTATAATTCACCCCTCCACTTT.

This clone is medium-sized by share. The chain combines TRBV6-1 with TRBJ2-7; 11 positions match TRBD2. The CDR3 sequence is 17 residues long. V was pared by 3 bases and J by 4 bases, with 11 bases of the junction left unmatched. From germline, CDR1 is MNHNS and CDR2 SASEGT. The DNA of the CDR3 is TGTGCCAGCAGTGAGATGCCCCCGGGACTAGCGGTTTACGAGCAGTACTTC. This encodes CASSEMPPGLAVYEQYF.

The count of this clone is one. This chain uses TRBV19 with TRBJ2-1; 14 bases match TRBD2. The CDR3 runs 15 residues. Germline CDR1 and CDR2: LNHDA and SQIVND (reference sequence). Trimming at V came to 6 bases and at J to 10 bases, leaving 8 bases not matched to a gene. CDR3 amino acids: CASRGPGLAGDEQFF. CDR3 in DNA: TGTGCCAGTAGGGGACCGGGACTAGCGGGAGACGAGCAGTTCTTC.

The chain links TRBV3-1 (or the pseudogene TRBV3-2) to TRBJ2-5; 7 bases map to TRBD2. There are 16 residues in the CDR3. CDR1 LGHDT and CDR2 YNNKEL come from the germline V gene (reference sequence). V lost 3 bases and J lost 5; bases outside the gene matches: 12. The CDR3 nucleotides are TGTGCCAGCAGCCAGTCGGGCGCGGGGGTAGTGGAGACCCAGTACTTC. This encodes CASSQSGAGVVETQYF.

This chain uses TRBV20-1 with TRBJ1-2; 9 bases are a match to TRBD1. Unmatched junction bases numbered 7, after V lost 6 bases and J lost 5 bases. The V gene's germline CDR1 is DFQATT and CDR2 SNEGSKA (reference sequence). This CDR3 is 13 amino acids long. The DNA for the CDR3 is TGCAGTGCCAGTCCCGGGACAGGGTATGGCTACACCTTC. It specifies CSASPGTGYGYTF.

The J gene is TRBJ2-7, the V gene TRBV6-5; 10 bases are shared with TRBD2. The junction had 8 bases not matched to a gene; V was cut back by 4 bases and J by 2 bases. This CDR3 has 16 amino acids. Germline CDR1 reads MNHEY; CDR2 reads SVGAGI. This CDR3 is CASSSRSSGSAYEQYF. In DNA form, the CDR3 reads TGTGCCAGCAGTTCACGATCTAGCGGGAGTGCCTACGAGCAGTACTTC.

The V call is TRBV29-1, the J call TRBJ1-1; D is perhaps TRBD1 (6 bases). V was trimmed by 7 bases and J by 0 bases, leaving 9 bases between them. The CDR3 extends over 12 amino acids. Per germline, CDR1 SQVTM and CDR2 ANQGSEA. CDR3 DNA sequence: TGCAGCGGCGGACAGTTGAACACTGAAGCTTTCTTT. Translated, it gives CSGGQLNTEAFF.

V gene TRBV7-2 combines with J gene TRBJ2-3; weak D call: TRBD1 (6 bases). The CDR3 consists of 14 residues. Per germline, CDR1 SGHTA and CDR2 FQGNSA. Trimming cost V 2 bases and J 1 base, with 7 bases left between them. CDR3 in amino acids: CASSLRQGTDTQYF. The CDR3 bases are TGTGCCAGCAGCTTAAGACAGGGCACAGATACGCAGTATTTT.